A selection of T cell receptor beta chains follows, all from one sample in a study of cytomegalovirus exposure and HLA in healthy donors. Measured with immunoSEQ multiplex PCR; TCRdb has only the in-frame clones, and not every one. The sample has about 150,000 clones; around 60% are singletons. The specimen was PBMCs. The receptors were gathered from a woman aged 55-70 years in good health and CMV-seropositive. Each CDR3 is given with its conserved first and last residue. Each record gives: clone size, V gene, D gene, J gene, CDR3 protein, CDR3 DNA. A D gene is named only where the DNA matches it firmly. Clone size is given for some rows only: seen once, a few or many times, or a class if the clone is expanded.

clone size: .
V gene: TRBV25-1
D gene: TRBD1
J gene: TRBJ2-1
CDR3 protein: CASAFGTGFAGARNEQFF
CDR3 DNA: TGTGCCAGCGCCTTTGGGACAGGGTTCGCGGGAGCTCGCAATGAGCAGTTCTTC

clone size: few
V gene: TRBV9
D gene: .
J gene: TRBJ2-5
CDR3 protein: CASSVVGGQETQYF
CDR3 DNA: TGTGCCAGCAGCGTAGTTGGGGGGCAAGAGACCCAGTACTTC

clone size: .
V gene: TRBV28
D gene: TRBD2
J gene: TRBJ2-1
CDR3 protein: CASSLGAGGVNEQFF
CDR3 DNA: TGTGCCAGCAGTTTAGGGGCGGGAGGGGTGAATGAGCAGTTCTTC

clone size: .
V gene: TRBV7-9
D gene: .
J gene: TRBJ1-5
CDR3 protein: CASSFGSNQPQHF
CDR3 DNA: TGTGCCAGCAGCTTCGGGAGCAATCAGCCCCAGCATTTT

clone size: .
V gene: TRBV14
D gene: TRBD2
J gene: TRBJ2-2
CDR3 protein: CASSGRAGTGELFF
CDR3 DNA: TGTGCCAGCAGCGGGAGGGCCGGCACCGGGGAGCTGTTTTTT

clone size: .
V gene: TRBV28
D gene: TRBD1
J gene: TRBJ2-1
CDR3 protein: CASSLRQGAGNEQFF
CDR3 DNA: TGTGCCAGCAGTTTGAGACAGGGGGCTGGTAATGAGCAGTTCTTC

clone size: few
V gene: TRBV28
D gene: TRBD2
J gene: TRBJ2-5
CDR3 protein: CASSFNGAGEGRETQYF
CDR3 DNA: TGTGCCAGCAGTTTTAACGGGGCGGGAGAAGGCAGGGAGACCCAGTACTTC

clone size: .
V gene: TRBV28
D gene: .
J gene: TRBJ1-1
CDR3 protein: CASSLGARTEAFF
CDR3 DNA: TGTGCCAGCAGTTTAGGGGCTAGGACTGAAGCTTTCTTT

clone size: .
V gene: TRBV4-2
D gene: TRBD2
J gene: TRBJ2-7
CDR3 protein: CASSHVVTGTSGLEQYF
CDR3 DNA: TGTGCCAGCAGCCACGTAGTTACCGGGACTAGCGGTCTGGAGCAGTACTTC

clone size: few
V gene: TRBV28
D gene: .
J gene: TRBJ1-1
CDR3 protein: CASSLSSTEAFF
CDR3 DNA: TGTGCCAGCAGTTTATCGAGTACTGAAGCTTTCTTT

clone size: few
V gene: TRBV28
D gene: .
J gene: TRBJ1-4
CDR3 protein: CASSSPGGTEKLFF
CDR3 DNA: TGTGCCAGCAGTTCCCCTGGGGGGACTGAAAAACTGTTTTTT

clone size: once
V gene: TRBV19
D gene: TRBD1
J gene: TRBJ1-1
CDR3 protein: CASTVDRVVTEAFF
CDR3 DNA: TGTGCCAGTACTGTGGACAGGGTGGTCACTGAAGCTTTCTTT

clone size: few
V gene: TRBV28
D gene: TRBD1
J gene: TRBJ1-5
CDR3 protein: CASSGSAQGDQPQHF
CDR3 DNA: TGTGCCAGCAGTGGGTCGGCGCAGGGGGATCAGCCCCAGCATTTT

clone size: .
V gene: TRBV4-1
D gene: .
J gene: TRBJ2-3
CDR3 protein: CASSQWTESTDTQYF
CDR3 DNA: TGCGCCAGCAGCCAATGGACAGAGAGCACAGATACGCAGTATTTT

clone size: .
V gene: TRBV2
D gene: TRBD1
J gene: TRBJ1-5
CDR3 protein: CASSEGQGVNQPQHF
CDR3 DNA: TGTGCCAGCAGTGAGGGACAGGGTGTAAATCAGCCCCAGCATTTT

clone size: .
V gene: TRBV11-1
D gene: TRBD1
J gene: TRBJ2-5
CDR3 protein: CASSFDRVWETQYF
CDR3 DNA: TGTGCCAGCAGCTTCGACAGGGTTTGGGAGACCCAGTACTTC

clone size: few
V gene: TRBV28
D gene: .
J gene: TRBJ2-7
CDR3 protein: CASSPPTGLSYEQYF
CDR3 DNA: TGTGCCAGCAGTCCCCCAACGGGACTCTCCTACGAGCAGTACTTC

clone size: .
V gene: TRBV27
D gene: .
J gene: TRBJ1-6
CDR3 protein: CASSPEWGRNSPLHF
CDR3 DNA: TGTGCCAGCAGTCCGGAATGGGGCCGCAATTCACCCCTCCACTTT

clone size: .
V gene: TRBV10-2
D gene: .
J gene: TRBJ1-1
CDR3 protein: CASSATRQNTEAFF
CDR3 DNA: TGCGCCAGCAGCGCCACCCGACAGAACACTGAAGCTTTCTTT

clone size: .
V gene: TRBV28
D gene: TRBD1
J gene: TRBJ2-3
CDR3 protein: CASSRQGTSTDTQYF
CDR3 DNA: TGTGCCAGCAGTCGACAGGGGACAAGCACAGATACGCAGTATTTT

clone size: .
V gene: TRBV5-6
D gene: TRBD2
J gene: TRBJ2-7
CDR3 protein: CASRSLSGRSYEQYF
CDR3 DNA: TGTGCCAGCAGATCGCTTAGCGGGAGAAGTTACGAGCAGTACTTC

clone size: few
V gene: TRBV5-4
D gene: .
J gene: TRBJ1-3
CDR3 protein: CASSLGQNGNTIYF
CDR3 DNA: TGTGCCAGCAGCTTAGGACAGAACGGAAACACCATATATTTT

clone size: once
V gene: TRBV25-1
D gene: .
J gene: TRBJ1-2
CDR3 protein: CASSELGRRYGYTF
CDR3 DNA: TGTGCCAGCAGTGAACTCGGACGGAGGTATGGCTACACCTTC

clone size: .
V gene: TRBV2
D gene: TRBD2
J gene: TRBJ2-2
CDR3 protein: CASSQGLAGGELFF
CDR3 DNA: TGTGCCAGCAGTCAAGGACTAGCGGGAGGGGAGCTGTTTTTT

clone size: .
V gene: TRBV5-1
D gene: TRBD1
J gene: TRBJ2-5
CDR3 protein: CASSLGVQGAGETQYF
CDR3 DNA: TGCGCCAGCAGCTTGGGAGTCCAGGGGGCGGGGGAGACCCAGTACTTC

clone size: .
V gene: TRBV4-3
D gene: .
J gene: TRBJ2-7
CDR3 protein: CASSQDWRSEQYF
CDR3 DNA: TGCGCCAGCAGCCAAGATTGGAGAAGCGAGCAGTACTTC

clone size: .
V gene: TRBV28
D gene: TRBD1
J gene: TRBJ1-4
CDR3 protein: CASSFWTGTGRITNEKLFF
CDR3 DNA: TGTGCCAGCAGTTTCTGGACCGGGACAGGGAGGATAACTAATGAAAAACTGTTTTTT

clone size: .
V gene: TRBV28
D gene: TRBD2
J gene: TRBJ2-3
CDR3 protein: CASSFGGSGGTDTQYF
CDR3 DNA: TGTGCCAGCAGTTTTGGGGGTTCGGGGGGGACAGATACGCAGTATTTT

clone size: once
V gene: TRBV19
D gene: TRBD1
J gene: TRBJ1-3
CDR3 protein: CASSRGDRRDTIYF
CDR3 DNA: TGTGCCAGTAGCCGTGGGGACAGACGCGACACCATATATTTT

clone size: once
V gene: TRBV28
D gene: TRBD2
J gene: TRBJ2-7
CDR3 protein: CASSTAGSIYEQYF
CDR3 DNA: TGTGCCAGCAGTACAGCGGGAAGTATCTACGAGCAGTACTTC

clone size: .
V gene: TRBV11-2
D gene: .
J gene: TRBJ2-3
CDR3 protein: CASSLVGGGLAVRTDTQYF
CDR3 DNA: TGTGCCAGCAGCTTAGTAGGGGGGGGCCTAGCGGTGCGCACAGATACGCAGTATTTT

clone size: .
V gene: TRBV6-1
D gene: .
J gene: TRBJ2-1
CDR3 protein: CASSEARGNEQFF
CDR3 DNA: TGTGCCAGCAGTGAAGCGCGAGGGAATGAGCAGTTCTTC

clone size: .
V gene: TRBV9
D gene: TRBD1
J gene: TRBJ1-2
CDR3 protein: CASSLGQPKWDGYTF
CDR3 DNA: TGTGCCAGCAGCCTGGGACAGCCGAAGTGGGATGGCTACACCTTC

clone size: .
V gene: TRBV4-2
D gene: TRBD2
J gene: TRBJ2-3
CDR3 protein: CASSQELAGGLNTQYF
CDR3 DNA: TGTGCCAGCAGCCAAGAGCTAGCGGGAGGGTTAAATACGCAGTATTTT

clone size: few
V gene: TRBV30
D gene: .
J gene: TRBJ1-1
CDR3 protein: CAWSVLGRGENTEAFF
CDR3 DNA: TGTGCCTGGAGTGTACTTGGTAGGGGTGAGAACACTGAAGCTTTCTTT

clone size: once
V gene: TRBV4-1
D gene: TRBD2
J gene: TRBJ2-7
CDR3 protein: CASSQDWGGSPYEQYF
CDR3 DNA: TGCGCCAGCAGCCAAGACTGGGGCGGGAGCCCCTACGAGCAGTACTTC

clone size: .
V gene: TRBV5-1
D gene: TRBD2
J gene: TRBJ2-3
CDR3 protein: CASSFSGRQTDTQYF
CDR3 DNA: TGCGCCAGCAGCTTTAGCGGGAGACAGACAGATACGCAGTATTTT

clone size: .
V gene: TRBV2
D gene: TRBD1
J gene: TRBJ2-4
CDR3 protein: CASTGSTGTGINIQYF
CDR3 DNA: TGTGCCAGCACTGGCTCCACCGGGACAGGGATAAACATTCAGTACTTC

clone size: few
V gene: TRBV28
D gene: TRBD2
J gene: TRBJ2-7
CDR3 protein: CASSLNPGTNYEQYF
CDR3 DNA: TGTGCCAGCAGCCTTAATCCCGGGACTAACTACGAGCAGTACTTC

clone size: few
V gene: TRBV28
D gene: TRBD1
J gene: TRBJ2-2
CDR3 protein: CASSFRQGARGIPGELFF
CDR3 DNA: TGTGCCAGCAGTTTTAGACAGGGGGCGCGTGGTATCCCCGGGGAGCTGTTTTTT

clone size: .
V gene: TRBV2
D gene: TRBD1
J gene: TRBJ2-3
CDR3 protein: CASGDRVSTDTQYF
CDR3 DNA: TGTGCCAGCGGGGACAGGGTTAGCACAGATACGCAGTATTTT

clone size: .
V gene: TRBV11-2
D gene: TRBD2
J gene: TRBJ2-7
CDR3 protein: CASSFTSGSVSYEQYF
CDR3 DNA: TGTGCCAGCAGCTTCACTAGCGGGTCCGTCTCCTACGAGCAGTACTTC

clone size: few
V gene: TRBV10-1
D gene: TRBD1
J gene: TRBJ1-1
CDR3 protein: CASRLIPDRGYLNTEAFF
CDR3 DNA: TGCGCCAGCAGACTGATCCCGGACAGGGGATACCTGAACACTGAAGCTTTCTTT

clone size: .
V gene: TRBV30
D gene: TRBD1
J gene: TRBJ1-1
CDR3 protein: CAWSRTGGTEAFF
CDR3 DNA: TGTGCCTGGAGTCGGACAGGGGGAACTGAAGCTTTCTTT

clone size: few
V gene: TRBV6-4
D gene: .
J gene: TRBJ2-2
CDR3 protein: CASSDSLNGLASGELFF
CDR3 DNA: TGTGCCAGCAGTGACTCGCTCAATGGGCTAGCCAGCGGGGAGCTGTTTTTT

clone size: .
V gene: TRBV12-5
D gene: .
J gene: TRBJ2-3
CDR3 protein: CASGLGGTDTQYF
CDR3 DNA: TGTGCTAGTGGTTTGGGCGGCACAGATACGCAGTATTTT

clone size: .
V gene: TRBV7-2
D gene: .
J gene: TRBJ2-3
CDR3 protein: CASSLFREDTQYF
CDR3 DNA: TGTGCCAGCAGCTTATTCCGGGAAGATACGCAGTATTTT

clone size: few
V gene: TRBV12-5
D gene: .
J gene: TRBJ1-1
CDR3 protein: CASGLRGGQYTEAFF
CDR3 DNA: TGTGCTAGTGGTTTGAGGGGGGGCCAGTACACTGAAGCTTTCTTT

clone size: .
V gene: TRBV6-4
D gene: TRBD2
J gene: TRBJ2-5
CDR3 protein: CASTIPRTSERETQYF
CDR3 DNA: TGTGCCAGCACTATCCCCCGGACTAGCGAGAGGGAGACCCAGTACTTC